These 16 T cell receptor beta chains were all obtained from the same sample, sequenced in a study of blood T cells in healthy people across ages. Through a sample-barcoded 5' primer and a J-beta primer mix, a second PCR was run for 7 to 11 cycles. MiXCR was run by TCRdb on the 5' RACE reads, yielding one entry per CDR3 protein. The sample comprises hundreds of thousands of distinct CDR3 sequences, approximately 21% of which are singletons, and under 4% rests with the top ten. Sequencing input: blood. The receptors here all came from a man between 65 and 85 years old in good health.

On this clonotype itself: A much larger clone differs from this one at a single base, so this may be a read error. The J gene is TRBJ2-5, the V gene TRBV13, with 8 positions matching TRBD2. Germline CDR1 is PRHDT and CDR2 is FYEKMQ (reference sequence). This CDR3 spans 17 amino acids. With V trimmed by 4 bases and J by 3 bases, 13 bases remained unmatched. CDR3 amino acids: CASSSAYSAGAEETQYF. The CDR3 coding sequence is TGTGCCAGCAGCTCCGCATACTCAGCGGGAGCGGAAGAGACCCAGTACTTC.

The genes are TRBV6-2 or TRBV6-3 and TRBJ2-7, with D possibly being TRBD1 (6 bases). Germline CDR1 and CDR2: MNHEY and SVGEGT. CDR3 length equals 15 residues. The ends were cut back, 1 base at V and 1 base at J, with 11 bases in the middle. The CDR3 DNA reads as TGTGCCAGCAGTTACTGGACAGAGAAATCCTACGAGCAGTACTTC. Amino acids: CASSYWTEKSYEQYF.

Many counts were recorded for this clonotype. This chain joins TRBV6-2 or TRBV6-3 and TRBJ2-3; TRBD2 matches 14 bases. The germline V gene encodes CDR1 MNHEY and CDR2 SVGEGT. The trim removed 4 bases at V and 4 bases at J, leaving 4 bases unmatched. The CDR3 loop spans 16 amino acids. Here the CDR3 reads CASSSGLAGVPDTQYF. CDR3 DNA sequence: TGTGCCAGCAGTTCGGGACTAGCGGGAGTTCCAGATACGCAGTATTTT.

The J gene is TRBJ2-4, the V gene TRBV28; a possible D gene is TRBD1 (6 bases). The CDR3 runs to 15 residues. CDR1 is MDHEN and CDR2 is SYDVKM in the germline V gene. The ends were cut back, 7 bases at V and 4 bases at J, with 17 bases in the middle. The CDR3 spells CASTASRGIKNIQYF. As DNA, the CDR3 is TGTGCCAGCACCGCCTCCAGGGGCATAAAAAACATTCAGTACTTC. The full variable domain, rest sourced from reference TRBV28 and TRBJ2-4, is DVKVTQSSRYLVKRTGEKVFLECVQDMDHENMFWYRQDPGLGLRLIYFSYDVKMKEKGDIPEGYSVSREKKERFSLILESASTNQTSMYLCASTASRGIKNIQYFGAGTRLSVL.

The J gene is TRBJ1-4, the V gene TRBV12-3 or TRBV12-4, with 9 bases that match TRBD1. V dropped 4 bases and J dropped 8; count of bases not matched to a gene: 5. This CDR3 has 14 residues. The CDR3 DNA sequence: TGTGCCAGCAGTTGGGACAGGGTGATCGAAAAACTGTTTTTT. It is translated as CASSWDRVIEKLFF.

Notes on this clonotype: One end of the junction is discordant with germline, which a read error may explain. V usage is TRBV10-3 and J usage is TRBJ2-5, with D hard to call. Germline values: CDR1 ENHRY, CDR2 SYGVKD. CDR3 length: 11 amino acids. The CDR3 region is CAIRIGESRFF. The CDR3 DNA is TGTGCCATTAGAATAGGTGAGAGTCGGTTCTTC.

Only a few counts were recorded for this clonotype. This chain links TRBV4-3 with TRBJ2-5; TRBD2 agrees at 10 bases. The V gene's germline CDR1 is LGHNA and CDR2 YSLEER. Losses at the gene ends were 5 bases for V and 4 bases for J; bases not matched to a gene: 22. The length of the CDR3 is 20 residues. CDR3 bases: TGCGCCAGCAGCAAAAATTGGGGGAAAGCGGGAGGGTTCCCTCTAGAGACCCAGTACTTC. The encoded protein is CASSKNWGKAGGFPLETQYF.

The chain is built from TRBV20-1 and TRBJ2-6; 7 nucleotides agree with TRBD1. The CDR3 is made up of 14 amino acids. J lost 10 bases, V lost 1 base, and 7 bases had no gene match. The germline CDR1 and CDR2 sequences are DFQATT and SNEGSKA (reference sequence). The CDR3 protein is CSARAPGQINVLTF. The CDR3 DNA reads TGCAGTGCTAGAGCCCCGGGACAGATTAACGTCCTGACTTTC.

This clonotype appeared a few times. The chain uses TRBV7-2 and TRBJ2-3, with 7 bases fitting TRBD2. The junction had 7 bases not matched to a gene; V was cut back by 5 bases and J by 5 bases. CDR1 is SGHTA and CDR2 is FQGNSA in the germline V gene. The CDR3 extends over 14 amino acids. In DNA, the CDR3 is TGTGCCAGCAGCCCGGGCGGGAGTCTAGATACGCAGTATTTT. It is translated as CASSPGGSLDTQYF. Full variable domain (missing parts from reference TRBV7-2 and TRBJ2-3): GAGVSQSPSNKVTEKGKDVELRCDPISGHTALYWYRQSLGQGLEFLIYFQGNSAPDKSGLPSDRFSAERTGGSVSTLTIQRTQQEDSAVYLCASSPGGSLDTQYFGPGTRLTVL.

This clonotype was detected only a few times. V gene TRBV5-6 combines with J gene TRBJ2-1, with 7 bases matching TRBD2. CDR1 and CDR2 (germline): SGHDT, YYEEEE. The CDR3 sequence is 19 residues long. The junction had 18 bases not matched to a gene; V was cut back by 6 bases and J by 0 bases. CDR3 nucleotides: TGTGCCAGCATCCCAACCGGGGCGGGAGCGATATTCTCCTACAATGAGCAGTTCTTC. It encodes CASIPTGAGAIFSYNEQFF.

Of note for this clonotype: Compared with germline, one end of the junction differs, possibly owing to a read error. This CDR3 reads CASNLSGETQYF. For the CDR3, the DNA is TGCGCCAGCAACTTGAGCGGGGAGACCCAGTACTTC. The rearrangement uses TRBV5-1 and TRBJ2-5; weak D call: TRBD2 (6 bases). Germline CDR1 SGHRS, CDR2 YFSETQ. The CDR3 has 12 residues.

This clonotype came up a few times. The chain uses TRBV28 and TRBJ2-2; possible D gene TRBD1, 6 bases. V shed 7 bases and J shed 7 bases, with 13 bases lying between them. The CDR3 is made up of 13 amino acids. Germline assignment: CDR1 MDHEN and CDR2 SYDVKM. CDR3 bases: TGTGCCAGCACCCAACAGGGCGTCGGGGAGCTGTTTTTT. It encodes CASTQQGVGELFF.

The V gene is TRBV10-2, the J gene TRBJ2-1, with TRBD2 identical over 7 bases. The CDR3 length is 17 residues. V dropped 4 bases and J dropped 0; count of bases not matched to a gene: 9. The germline V gene has CDR1 WSHSY and CDR2 SAAADI. CDR3 DNA: TGCGCCAGCAGTGTTTCGGGACTATCGAGCTCCTACAATGAGCAGTTCTTC. It specifies CASSVSGLSSSYNEQFF.

This clonotype has more than one count but fewer than ten. The rearrangement uses TRBV29-1 and TRBJ1-4, with unresolved D. This CDR3 region has 11 residues. Deletions cut 4 bases from V and 5 bases from J, with 5 bases between. Germline V gives CDR1 SQVTM, CDR2 ANQGSEA. The chain's CDR3 is CSVARNEKLFF. In DNA form, the CDR3 reads TGCAGCGTTGCCAGGAATGAAAAACTGTTTTTT.

The rearrangement joins TRBV20-1 to TRBJ2-3; D may match TRBD1 or TRBD2 (5 bases each). CDR1 is DFQATT and CDR2 is SNEGSKA in the germline V gene (reference sequence). This CDR3 has 14 amino acids. The V gene lost 6 bases and the J gene lost 4 bases, with 17 bases spanning the gap. CDR3: CSARDGKGSDTQYF. DNA for the CDR3: TGCAGTGCGAGGGACGGCAAGGGGTCAGATACGCAGTATTTT.

This clonotype has only a few counts. The CDR3 region is CASSLGREDTDTQYF. CDR3 nucleotide sequence: TGTGCCAGCAGCCTCGGACGCGAGGACACAGATACGCAGTATTTT. The rearrangement joins TRBV7-9 to TRBJ2-3; D call uncertain. This CDR3 region has 15 residues. V lost 5 bases and J lost 2, with 14 bases in between. The V gene's germline CDR1 is SEHNR and CDR2 FQNEAQ (reference sequence).